This passage covers 30 T cell receptor beta chains from one sample sequenced in a study of naive and memory T cell subsets. The library had UMIs added by 3' ligation of an oligonucleotide to TCR cDNA. Four PCR rounds used nested alpha and beta constant region primers plus the SP2 primer. TCRdb ran MiXCR on the 5' RACE reads and lists one entry per CDR3 protein. The sample shows tens of thousands of distinct CDR3 sequences, 8% of them seen only once. These receptors originate from a female donor in good health.

The V gene is TRBV29-1, the J gene TRBJ1-1, with 8 bases fitting TRBD1. The CDR3 totals 15 residues. Germline V gene lookup returns CDR1 SQVTM and CDR2 ANQGSEA. Trimming removed 2 bases from V and 7 bases from J; junction bases left unmatched: 12. Here the CDR3 reads CSVEFRGRTGIEAFF. As DNA, the CDR3 is TGCAGCGTTGAATTCAGGGGGCGCACAGGAATTGAAGCTTTCTTT.

This clonotype showed up just a few times. The chain is built from TRBV7-3 and TRBJ2-1, with a possible D match to TRBD1 (6 bases). Looked up from germline, CDR1 is SGHTA and CDR2 is FQGTGA. V lost 5 bases and J lost 4, with 12 bases in between. The CDR3 sequence is 14 residues long. Here the CDR3 reads CASSPSDRYNEQFF. In DNA, the CDR3 is TGTGCCAGCAGCCCCAGCGACAGGTACAATGAGCAGTTCTTC.

Ten or more counts support this clonotype. V and J are TRBV4-1 and TRBJ2-1; 11 bases agree with TRBD2. The V segment lost 0 bases and the J segment 10 bases; nucleotides outside the gene matches: 8. The CDR3 totals 16 residues. Germline V gene data show CDR1 as MGHRA and CDR2 as YSYEKL. The DNA of the CDR3 is TGCGCCAGCAGCCAAGATCGCCTAGCGGGAGGAGGCGAGCAGTTCTTC. Protein: CASSQDRLAGGGEQFF.

This clonotype was detected only a few times. The rearrangement joins TRBV10-3 to TRBJ2-7; perhaps TRBD2 as D (5 bases). V was cut by 3 bases and J by 2 bases, with 11 bases left in between. The germline gives CDR1 ENHRY, CDR2 SYGVKD. This CDR3 region has 14 residues. The CDR3 DNA sequence: TGTGCCATCAGTGATCGGCCGGGGACCTACGAGCAGTACTTC. Protein product: CAISDRPGTYEQYF.

This clonotype was detected many times. V gene TRBV19 combines with J gene TRBJ1-2; 7 bases agree with TRBD1. Germline-derived CDR1 and CDR2 are LNHDA and SQIVND (reference sequence). V gave up 5 bases and J gave up 2 bases; unmatched junction bases: 11. This CDR3 region has 16 residues. The CDR3, as DNA: TGTGCCAGTAGTTCCAGCTTGACAGGGACAAACTATGGCTACACCTTC. It yields the protein CASSSSLTGTNYGYTF.

This clonotype occurred a few times. The chain is built from TRBV5-4 and TRBJ1-2; D is ambiguous. The germline V gene has CDR1 SGHNT and CDR2 YYREEE (reference sequence). Between the trimmed V and J ends, which lost 1 base and 6 bases, there was a span of 13 bases. This CDR3 has 14 amino acids. CDR3 protein: CASSLPGGTNGYTF. The CDR3 DNA follows: TGTGCCAGCAGCTTGCCAGGCGGCACAAATGGCTACACCTTC.

This chain joins TRBV27 and TRBJ2-1; perhaps TRBD1 as D (8 bases). The germline gives CDR1 MNHEY, CDR2 SMNVEV (reference sequence). The CDR3 loop spans 15 amino acids. The V and J ends lost 2 bases and 4 bases respectively, with 12 bases between them. This CDR3 is CASSLNRGGYNEQFF. The CDR3 nucleotides read TGTGCCAGCAGTTTAAACAGGGGGGGGTACAATGAGCAGTTCTTC.

This clonotype occurred many times. This chain links TRBV27 with TRBJ1-3, with a weak D call TRBD1 (5 bases). The V end was cut by 9 bases, the J end by 4 bases, with 10 bases between. There are 12 residues in the CDR3. Germline lookup yields CDR1 MNHEY and CDR2 SMNVEV (reference sequence). The CDR3 spells CASPGRGNTIYF. In nucleotides, the CDR3 is TGTGCCAGTCCAGGGAGGGGAAACACCATATATTTT.

This clonotype was seen ten or more times. The chain joins TRBV6-1 to TRBJ2-1; perhaps TRBD1 as D (6 bases). Germline V CDR1 and CDR2: MNHNS, SASEGT. V shed 6 bases and J shed 5 bases, with 23 bases lying between them. The CDR3 has 17 residues. The CDR3 DNA reads TGTGCCAGCAGCGGGTGGTCTCGGCAGGGGATAAACAATGAGCAGTTCTTC. Residues: CASSGWSRQGINNEQFF.

This clonotype has a handful of counts. The V call is TRBV10-3, the J call TRBJ2-3; perhaps TRBD1 as D (6 bases). The CDR3 has 15 residues. Germline values: CDR1 ENHRY, CDR2 SYGVKD. V was cut by 4 bases and J by 0 bases, with 11 bases left in between. DNA of the CDR3: TGTGCCATCAGTGGGACAGCGTCTAGCACAGATACGCAGTATTTT. This codes for CAISGTASSTDTQYF.

The rearrangement uses TRBV11-2 and TRBJ2-3; D remains unclear. Trimming took 0 bases from V and 0 from J, leaving 4 bases between them. From germline, CDR1 is SGHAT and CDR2 FQNNGV. CDR3 length: 14 amino acids. The CDR3 DNA is TGTGCCAGCAGCTTAGAACGTAGCACAGATACGCAGTATTTT. Protein: CASSLERSTDTQYF.

In this sample, this clonotype turned up a few times. The V and J genes are TRBV4-2 and TRBJ1-3; D is uncertain. Germline V gives CDR1 LGHNA, CDR2 YNFKEQ. The CDR3 sequence is 13 residues long. Trimming removed 4 bases at V and 4 bases at J, with 8 bases between. Here the CDR3 reads CASSPHIGNTIYF. The CDR3 DNA reads TGTGCCAGCAGCCCCCACATCGGAAACACCATATATTTT.

Details on this clonotype: Sequence at one end of the junction differs from germline and may be a read error. This sequence joins TRBV6-5 and TRBJ1-5, with TRBD1 as a possible D gene (6 bases). The germline V gene encodes CDR1 MNHEY and CDR2 SVGAGI. This CDR3 has 17 residues. The CDR3: CASSPGGIQGYNQPQNF. The DNA of the CDR3 is TGTGCCAGCAGCCCCGGAGGGATACAGGGTTACAATCAGCCCCAGAATTTT.

This clonotype occurred a few times. The V gene is TRBV27, the J gene TRBJ1-5, with 7 bases lining up with TRBD1. V shed 10 bases, J shed 7 bases, and the junction held 16 bases outside the gene matches. This CDR3 has 15 residues. CDR1 and CDR2 from the germline V gene are MNHEY and SMNVEV (reference sequence). The CDR3 sequence: CATQEIQGTGQPQHF. The CDR3 DNA sequence: TGTGCCACCCAAGAAATACAGGGGACCGGGCAGCCCCAGCATTTT.

This clonotype was observed many times. The J gene is TRBJ1-1, the V gene TRBV28; the match to TRBD1 covers 7 bases. The germline V gene has CDR1 MDHEN and CDR2 SYDVKM. CDR3 length: 17 residues. V lost 3 bases and J lost 4; bases outside the gene matches: 14. The CDR3 loop reads CASSFGQAPSWGTEAFF. The CDR3 DNA follows: TGTGCCAGCAGTTTTGGACAGGCCCCGTCTTGGGGCACTGAAGCTTTCTTT. The full variable domain, in which reference TRBV28 and TRBJ1-1 provide the parts outside the CDR3, is DVKVTQSSRYLVKRTGEKVFLECVQDMDHENMFWYRQDPGLGLRLIYFSYDVKMKEKGDIPEGYSVSREKKERFSLILESASTNQTSMYLCASSFGQAPSWGTEAFFGQGTRLTVV.

This clonotype was detected many times. The genes are TRBV7-8 and TRBJ1-1; D call uncertain. Germline V gene lookup returns CDR1 SGHVS and CDR2 FQNEAQ. This CDR3 has 10 amino acids. Trimming removed 11 bases from V and 8 bases from J, with 12 bases in between. The CDR3 spells CAASDGEAFF. CDR3 nucleotides: TGTGCCGCTAGCGACGGGGAAGCTTTCTTT.

The V gene is TRBV11-2, the J gene TRBJ2-3; TRBD2 aligns across 7 bases. Germline V gene lookup returns CDR1 SGHAT and CDR2 FQNNGV. Trimming took 2 bases from V and 3 from J; bases not matched to a gene: 14. This CDR3 is built from 18 residues. Here the CDR3 DNA reads TGTGCCAGCAGCTTACGACATTGGGACTACCAGGAGACAGATACGCAGTATTTT. Its translation: CASSLRHWDYQETDTQYF.

The chain uses TRBV28 and TRBJ1-2; tentatively, D is TRBD1 (6 bases). The CDR3 runs 12 residues. The V end was cut by 5 bases, the J end by 7 bases, with 11 bases between. CDR1 and CDR2 from the germline V gene are MDHEN and SYDVKM. The CDR3 protein is CASSTGGAGYTF. The CDR3 DNA is TGTGCCAGCAGTACGGGGGGGGCTGGCTACACCTTC.

CDR3 sequence (DNA): TGCAGCGTTGTGGAGGGATACAATGAGCAGTTCTTC. As protein: CSVVEGYNEQFF. V gene TRBV29-1 combines with J gene TRBJ2-1; perhaps TRBD2 as D (6 bases). Germline loops: CDR1 SQVTM, CDR2 ANQGSEA. Trimming took 4 bases from V and 4 from J, leaving 8 bases between them. The CDR3 length is 12 residues.

The chain uses TRBV7-2 and TRBJ2-1; 10 bases are shared with TRBD1. J lost 10 bases, V lost 4 bases, and 10 bases had no gene match. CDR1 and CDR2 (germline): SGHTA, FQGNSA. This CDR3 has 15 residues. Here the CDR3 DNA reads TGTGCCAGCAGCTCAGGACAGGGGGACCAATTCGAGCAGTTCTTC. Amino acids: CASSSGQGDQFEQFF.

The CDR3 DNA reads as TGTGCCAGTCAGGGGTTTCTCGCGGATACGCAGTATTTT. This codes for CASQGFLADTQYF. The V call is TRBV28, the J call TRBJ2-3; the D gene is possibly TRBD1 (6 bases). The V end was cut by 9 bases, the J end by 6 bases, with 16 bases between. In germline, CDR1 is MDHEN, CDR2 SYDVKM. This CDR3 has 13 amino acids.

This clonotype was counted a few times. This chain connects TRBV4-1 to TRBJ1-2; D is unresolved. In germline, CDR1 is MGHRA, CDR2 YSYEKL. V shed 0 bases and J shed 3 bases, with 11 bases lying between them. This CDR3 has 15 residues. The CDR3 nucleotides are TGCGCCAGCAGCCAAGATTTCGGGATGGACTATGGCTACACCTTC. This translates into CASSQDFGMDYGYTF.

This clonotype has a count of ten or more. The chain carries TRBV20-1 and TRBJ1-2, with D possibly TRBD1 on 5 matching bases. Trimming left V 1 base short and J 5 bases short, with 11 bases between. CDR1 is DFQATT, CDR2 SNEGSKA, per germline (reference sequence). The length of the CDR3 is 13 residues. This CDR3 reads CSARVAGKYGYTF. The CDR3 coding sequence is TGCAGTGCTAGAGTCGCAGGGAAATATGGCTACACCTTC.

CDR3 loop: CASSGTGGDGYTF. The CDR3 region has the DNA TGTGCCAGCAGCGGAACAGGGGGCGATGGCTACACCTTC. V gene TRBV5-4 combines with J gene TRBJ1-2; 9 bases are shared with TRBD1. V was pared by 4 bases and J by 6 bases, with 4 bases of the junction left unmatched. The CDR3 spans 13 residues. Per the germline V gene, CDR1 is SGHNT and CDR2 is YYREEE (reference sequence).

This clonotype is termed medium-sized (0.01 to 0.1%). CDR3 sequence: CASSEKAGGGDTQYF. In DNA form, the CDR3 reads TGTGCCAGCAGTGAAAAAGCTGGAGGGGGAGATACGCAGTATTTT. The V and J genes are TRBV6-4 and TRBJ2-3; D tentatively reads TRBD1 or TRBD2 (6 bases each). In germline, CDR1 is MRHNA, CDR2 SNTAGT. This CDR3 is built from 15 residues. The V and J ends lost 3 bases and 5 bases respectively, with 15 bases between them.

The V and J genes are TRBV7-6 and TRBJ2-6, with D tentatively TRBD2 (5 bases). This CDR3 contains 16 residues. Per the germline V gene, CDR1 is SGHVS and CDR2 is FNYEAQ. V was pared by 2 bases and J by 1 base, with 9 bases between. The CDR3 protein is CASSLSGGSGANVLTF. CDR3 nucleotide sequence: TGTGCCAGCAGCTTATCTGGAGGTTCTGGGGCCAACGTCCTGACTTTC.

Ten or more counts support this clonotype. V is TRBV18 and J is TRBJ1-2; D may be TRBD1 (5 bases). V was pared by 0 bases and J by 7 bases, with 15 bases between. Looked up from germline, CDR1 is KGHSH and CDR2 is LQKENI. This CDR3 comprises 15 residues. CDR3 coding DNA: TGTGCCAGCTCACCACCTAGCTCAGGGCTAAGTGGCTACACCTTC. The encoded protein is CASSPPSSGLSGYTF.

This clonotype was detected ten times or more. This rearrangement joins TRBV20-1 to TRBJ2-1; TRBD2 matches 12 bases. Trimming cost V 3 bases and J 4 bases; bases outside gene matches: 4. The CDR3 is made up of 15 amino acids. The germline CDR1 and CDR2 sequences are DFQATT and SNEGSKA (reference sequence). In nucleotides, the CDR3 is TGCAGTGCTAGGATTGGGACTAGCGGGTACAATGAGCAGTTCTTC. Protein sequence: CSARIGTSGYNEQFF.

The V call is TRBV12-3 or TRBV12-4, the J call TRBJ1-2; a possible D gene is TRBD1 (5 bases). CDR3 size: 12 residues. The ends were cut back, 5 bases at V and 4 bases at J, with 8 bases in the middle. CDR3 in amino acids: CASSPQGYGYTF. In DNA form, the CDR3 reads TGTGCCAGCAGTCCCCAGGGCTATGGCTACACCTTC.

This chain connects TRBV2 to TRBJ2-3, with a weak D call TRBD2 (6 bases). Germline loops: CDR1 SNHLY, CDR2 FYNNEI. Trimming cost V 9 bases and J 6 bases, with 22 bases left between them. The CDR3 extends over 15 amino acids. In nucleotides, the CDR3 is TGTGCCAGTGCGGCGGGTAATTTAGCGGCGGATACGCAGTATTTT. It specifies CASAAGNLAADTQYF.